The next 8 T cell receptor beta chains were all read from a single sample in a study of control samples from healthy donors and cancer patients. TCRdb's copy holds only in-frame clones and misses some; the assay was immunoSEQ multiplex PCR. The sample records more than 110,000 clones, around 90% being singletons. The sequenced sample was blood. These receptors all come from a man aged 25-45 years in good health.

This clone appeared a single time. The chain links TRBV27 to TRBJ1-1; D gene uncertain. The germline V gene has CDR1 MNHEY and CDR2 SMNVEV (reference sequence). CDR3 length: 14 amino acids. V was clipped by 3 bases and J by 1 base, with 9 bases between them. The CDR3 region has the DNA TGTGCCAGCAGTTTGGGATTAAGGAACACTGAAGCTTTCTTT. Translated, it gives CASSLGLRNTEAFF.

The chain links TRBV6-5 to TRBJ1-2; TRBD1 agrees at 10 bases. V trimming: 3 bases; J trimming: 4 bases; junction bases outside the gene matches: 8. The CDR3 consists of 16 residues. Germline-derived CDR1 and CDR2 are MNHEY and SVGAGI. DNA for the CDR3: TGTGCCAGCAGTTATAAGGGACAGGGGACTAGCTATGGCTACACCTTC. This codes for CASSYKGQGTSYGYTF.

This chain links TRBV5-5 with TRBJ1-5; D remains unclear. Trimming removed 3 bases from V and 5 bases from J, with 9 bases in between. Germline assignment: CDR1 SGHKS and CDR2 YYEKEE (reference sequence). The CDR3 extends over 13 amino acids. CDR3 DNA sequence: TGTGCCAGCAGCTATTTATACGATCAGCCCCAGCATTTT. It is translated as CASSYLYDQPQHF.

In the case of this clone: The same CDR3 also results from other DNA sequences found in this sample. The CDR3 sequence is CASSKLYEQYF. CDR3 nucleotide sequence: TGTGCCAGCAGTAAACTCTACGAGCAGTACTTC. V and J are TRBV6-6 and TRBJ2-7; no clear D. The V end lost 5 bases, the J end lost 3 bases, and 5 bases lay between the germline ends. The CDR3 sequence is 11 residues long. Germline loops: CDR1 MNHNY, CDR2 SVGAGI (reference sequence).

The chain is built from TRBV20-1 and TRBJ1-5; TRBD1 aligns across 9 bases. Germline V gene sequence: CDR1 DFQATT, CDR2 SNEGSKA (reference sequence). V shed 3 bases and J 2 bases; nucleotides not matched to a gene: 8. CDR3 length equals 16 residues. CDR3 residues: CSASPQGAKGNQPQHF. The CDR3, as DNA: TGCAGTGCTAGTCCACAGGGGGCGAAAGGCAATCAGCCCCAGCATTTT.

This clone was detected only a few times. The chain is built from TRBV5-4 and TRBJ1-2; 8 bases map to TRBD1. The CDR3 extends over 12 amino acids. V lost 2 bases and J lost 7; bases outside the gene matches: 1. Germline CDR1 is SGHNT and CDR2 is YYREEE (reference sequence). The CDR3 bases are TGTGCCAGCAGCTTCAGGGGGCTTGGCTACACCTTC. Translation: CASSFRGLGYTF.

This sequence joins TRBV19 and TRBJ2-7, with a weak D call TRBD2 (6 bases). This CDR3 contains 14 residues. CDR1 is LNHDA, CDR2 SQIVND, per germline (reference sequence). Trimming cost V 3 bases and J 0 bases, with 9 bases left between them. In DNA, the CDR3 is TGTGCCAGTAGTATCTTCGGGAGCTCCTACGAGCAGTACTTC. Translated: CASSIFGSSYEQYF.

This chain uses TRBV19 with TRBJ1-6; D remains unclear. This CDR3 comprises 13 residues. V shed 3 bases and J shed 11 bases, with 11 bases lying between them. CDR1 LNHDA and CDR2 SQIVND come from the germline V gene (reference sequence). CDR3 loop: CASSIVGGPPLHF. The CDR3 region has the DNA TGTGCCAGTAGTATTGTCGGAGGGCCACCCCTCCACTTT. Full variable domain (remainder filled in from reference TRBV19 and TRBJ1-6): DGGITQSPKYLFRKEGQNVTLSCEQNLNHDAMYWYRQDPGQGLRLIYYSQIVNDFQKGDIAEGYSVSREKKESFPLTVTSAQKNPTAFYLCASSIVGGPPLHFGNGTRLTVT.